Listed below are T cell receptor beta chains from one sample, sequenced in a study of blood T cell repertoires in COVID-19. Profiling relied on immunoSEQ multiplex PCR, and the TCRdb table lists in-frame clones only, not all of them. The repertoire holds approximately 490,000 clones, with roughly nine tenths as singletons. Sample: PBMCs or T cells enriched from blood (not recorded which). These receptors came from a woman between 18 and 29 years old who had recovered from COVID-19. CDR3s include the opening cysteine and the closing phenylalanine or tryptophan. The D gene is left open where the match is weak. Some rows have no size entry. The others give once, few or many, or a class for an expanded clone.

D,V,size,J,DNA,CDR3
.,TRBV30,.,TRBJ1-2,TGTGCCTGGGGACAGCGTAACTATGGCTACACCTTC,CAWGQRNYGYTF
.,TRBV9,few,TRBJ1-3,TGTGCCAGCAGCGTATCGTTCTCTGGAAACACCATATATTTT,CASSVSFSGNTIYF
.,TRBV6-1,.,TRBJ1-1,TGTGCCAGCAGTGAAGCTCCAGGGATTTCGAACACTGAAGCTTTCTTT,CASSEAPGISNTEAFF
.,TRBV2,.,TRBJ1-1,TGTGCCAGCAGGCAGGACAGGAACACTGAAGCTTTCTTT,CASRQDRNTEAFF
.,TRBV29-1,.,TRBJ1-6,TGCATCCTCCCGAGACCCCGGAGCTCCTATAATTCACCCCTCCACTTT,CILPRPRSSYNSPLHF
.,TRBV5-1,few,TRBJ1-1,TGCGCCAGCAGCTTGGCTGTTAACACTGAAGCTTTCTTT,CASSLAVNTEAFF
.,TRBV7-2,.,TRBJ2-5,TGTGCCAGCAGCTTACCCAGTGAAGAGACCCAGTACTTC,CASSLPSEETQYF
.,TRBV5-1,.,TRBJ1-2,TGCGCCAGCAGCCCCGGAGGGGTTTTTATGTATGGCTACACCTTC,CASSPGGVFMYGYTF
.,TRBV9,.,TRBJ1-6,TGTGCCAGCAGCGTAGGAGACAGTCATTCACCCCTCCACTTT,CASSVGDSHSPLHF
TRBD1,TRBV12-3/TRBV12-4,.,TRBJ1-2,TGTGCCAGCAGTAGACAGGGAAACTATGGCTACACCTTC,CASSRQGNYGYTF
TRBD1,TRBV4-1,.,TRBJ2-1,TGCGCCAGCAGCCATAACCAGGGGGCGGCTTACAATGAGCAGTTCTTC,CASSHNQGAAYNEQFF
.,TRBV30,.,TRBJ2-3,TGTGCCTGGAGACTATCGGGGACAGATACGCAGTATTTT,CAWRLSGTDTQYF
.,TRBV3-1/TRBV3-2,.,TRBJ2-1,TGTGCCAGCAGCCAAGCCGGGACGGGACTTTACAATGAGCAGTTCTTC,CASSQAGTGLYNEQFF
.,TRBV28,.,TRBJ1-5,TGTGCCAGCAGCCCGGGAAATTTATTCAATCAGCCCCAGCATTTT,CASSPGNLFNQPQHF
TRBD2,TRBV3-1/TRBV3-2,.,TRBJ2-1,TGTGCCAGCAGCCCCACACTAGCGGGGGGGTACAATGAGCAGTTCTTC,CASSPTLAGGYNEQFF
TRBD1,TRBV28,few,TRBJ1-5,TGTGCCAGCAGTCCCTTCCTCGGACAGGGTAGCAATCAGCCCCAGCATTTT,CASSPFLGQGSNQPQHF
.,TRBV2,.,TRBJ1-1,TGTGCCAGCAGACTAGACAGGTCAGATGAAGCTTTCTTT,CASRLDRSDEAFF
.,TRBV18,.,TRBJ2-5,TGTGCCAGCTCACCATCTGGGGGGGAGACCCAGTACTTC,CASSPSGGETQYF
TRBD2,TRBV7-2,.,TRBJ2-7,TGTGCCAGCAGCACCGCGGGAGCGGCCACCGCCCGCGAGCAGTACTTC,CASSTAGAATAREQYF
.,TRBV20-1,.,TRBJ1-3,TGCAGTGCTAGTCTCGCGGGTACCATATATTTT,CSASLAGTIYF
.,TRBV2,.,TRBJ1-5,TGTGCCAGCAGACCAGGGGGCAATCAGCCCCAGCATTTT,CASRPGGNQPQHF
.,TRBV19,.,TRBJ2-7,TGTGCCAGTAGTCCAGGGGACGGGTCCTACGAGCAGTACTTC,CASSPGDGSYEQYF
TRBD1,TRBV2,.,TRBJ1-1,TGTGCCAGCAGAGGACAGGGGGCCTGGACTGAAGCTTTCTTT,CASRGQGAWTEAFF
TRBD1,TRBV3-1/TRBV3-2,.,TRBJ1-3,TGTGCCAGCAGCCGGGACAGCGGAAACACCATATATTTT,CASSRDSGNTIYF
.,TRBV18,.,TRBJ2-5,TGTGCCAGCTCACCACCGAGCCAAGAGACCCAGTACTTC,CASSPPSQETQYF
.,TRBV10-2,once,TRBJ2-1,TGCGCCAGCAGCCCGACCCTAGGTACTGAGCAGTTCTTC,CASSPTLGTEQFF